These T cell receptor beta chains were read from a single sample in a study of blood T cell repertoires in COVID-19. Clones were sequenced by immunoSEQ multiplex PCR, and TCRdb holds only the in-frame ones, with some missing. This sample has 240,000 or so clones, with around 85% found just once. The sequenced sample was peripheral blood. These receptors all come from a woman in her 30s who had recovered from COVID-19. Both conserved end residues are trimmed from each CDR3. Only part of the rows carry a size: once, few, many, or a class if the clone is expanded.

>TRBJ2-5|once|TRBV7-2
ASRSPGTGRETQY
>TRBJ2-7|-|TRBV10-3
AISESGTGPYEQY
>TRBJ1-1|-|TRBV15
ATSRGPRQATEAF
>TRBJ1-2|-|TRBV5-4
ASSLVQTGHYGYT
>TRBJ1-1|-|TRBV11-3
ASSLEQRGVWRMNTEAF
>TRBJ2-1|once|TRBV6-5
ASSYGGEPYNEQF
>TRBJ1-2|-|TRBV5-5
ASTQTGAGAYGYT
>TRBJ2-1|few|TRBV5-1
ASSSGQGSSGEQF
>TRBJ1-3|few|TRBV5-5
ASSFGQGVLSGNTIY
>TRBJ2-5|once|TRBV7-2
ASSLDWAIQY
>TRBJ1-5|-|TRBV7-8
ASSPDGVRGNQPQH
>TRBJ1-5|-|TRBV3-1/TRBV3-2
ASSLGTGGVQPQH
>TRBJ1-1|-|TRBV29-1
SVEERITALMNTEAF
>TRBJ2-7|-|TRBV5-1
ASRPGDRVDYEQY
>TRBJ2-5|-|TRBV5-1
ASSSESGETQY
>TRBJ2-5|-|TRBV4-1
ASSHFLATFNQETQY
>TRBJ1-5|-|TRBV2
ASSERGGVQPQH
>TRBJ2-7|once|TRBV7-9
ASSLVNNPYEQY
>TRBJ2-2|-|TRBV3-1/TRBV3-2
ASSQRSATGELF
>TRBJ2-6|-|TRBV15
ATSRESTAGANVLT
>TRBJ2-5|-|TRBV21-1
ASSKEHETQY
>TRBJ2-3|-|TRBV2
ASSHNPLAGGPDTQY
>TRBJ1-5|-|TRBV25-1
ASNPTRDRGEEPQH